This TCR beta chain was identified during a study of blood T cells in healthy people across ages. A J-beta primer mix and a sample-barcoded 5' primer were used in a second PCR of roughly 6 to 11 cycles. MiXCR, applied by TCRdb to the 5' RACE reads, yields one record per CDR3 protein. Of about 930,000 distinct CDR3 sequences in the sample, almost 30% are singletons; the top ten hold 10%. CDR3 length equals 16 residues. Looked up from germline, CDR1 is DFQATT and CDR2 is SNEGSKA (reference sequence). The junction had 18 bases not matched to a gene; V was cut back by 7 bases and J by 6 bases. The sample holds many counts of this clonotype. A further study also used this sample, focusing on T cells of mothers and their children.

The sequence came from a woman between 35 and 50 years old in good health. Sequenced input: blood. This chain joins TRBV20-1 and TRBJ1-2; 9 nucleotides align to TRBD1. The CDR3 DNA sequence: TGCAGTGGTACGAAATTAATCCGGGACAGGGTGAATGGCTACACCTTC. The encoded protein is CSGTKLIRDRVNGYTF.